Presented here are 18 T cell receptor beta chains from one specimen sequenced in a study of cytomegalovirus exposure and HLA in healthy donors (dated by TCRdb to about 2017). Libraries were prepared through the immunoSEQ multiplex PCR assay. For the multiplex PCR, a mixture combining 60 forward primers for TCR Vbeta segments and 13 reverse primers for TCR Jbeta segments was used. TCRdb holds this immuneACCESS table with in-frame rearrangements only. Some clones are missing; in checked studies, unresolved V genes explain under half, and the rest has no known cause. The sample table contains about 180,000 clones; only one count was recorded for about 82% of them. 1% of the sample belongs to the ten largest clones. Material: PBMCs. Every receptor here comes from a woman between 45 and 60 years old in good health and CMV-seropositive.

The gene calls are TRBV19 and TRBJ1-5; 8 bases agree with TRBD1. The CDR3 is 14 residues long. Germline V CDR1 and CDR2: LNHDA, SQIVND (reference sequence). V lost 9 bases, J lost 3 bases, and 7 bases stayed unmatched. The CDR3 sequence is CASSRQGSNQPQHF. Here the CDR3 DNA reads TGTGCCAGCTCCAGACAGGGGTCCAATCAGCCCCAGCATTTT.

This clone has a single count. CDR3 sequence reads: CASSQGFLGASSYEQYF. In DNA form, the CDR3 reads TGCGCCAGCAGCCAAGGGTTTCTGGGGGCGAGTTCCTACGAGCAGTACTTC. This rearrangement joins TRBV4-3 to TRBJ2-7; TRBD1 is a possible D gene (6 bases). CDR1 LGHNA and CDR2 YSLEER come from the germline V gene. This CDR3 spans 17 amino acids. V lost 1 base to trimming and J lost 1 base, with 17 bases between them.

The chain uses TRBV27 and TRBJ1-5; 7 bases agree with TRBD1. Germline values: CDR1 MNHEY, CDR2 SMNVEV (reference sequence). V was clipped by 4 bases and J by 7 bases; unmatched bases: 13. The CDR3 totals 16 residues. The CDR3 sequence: CASSSFTRQGKQPQHF. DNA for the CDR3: TGTGCCAGCAGTTCCTTTACTCGACAGGGAAAACAGCCCCAGCATTTT.

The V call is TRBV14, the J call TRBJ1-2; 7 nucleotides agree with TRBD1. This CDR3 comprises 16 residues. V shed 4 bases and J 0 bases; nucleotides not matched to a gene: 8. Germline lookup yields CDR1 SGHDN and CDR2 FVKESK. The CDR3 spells CASSRAGTAPNYGYTF. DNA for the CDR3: TGTGCCAGCAGCCGAGCCGGGACAGCACCTAACTATGGCTACACCTTC.

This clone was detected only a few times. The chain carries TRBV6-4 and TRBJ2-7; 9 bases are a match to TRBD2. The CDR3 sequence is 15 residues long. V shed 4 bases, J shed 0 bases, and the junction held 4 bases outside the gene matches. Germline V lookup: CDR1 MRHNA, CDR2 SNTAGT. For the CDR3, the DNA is TGTGCCAGCAGTGGAGGACTAGCGTGCTCCTACGAGCAGTACTTC. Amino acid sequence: CASSGGLACSYEQYF.

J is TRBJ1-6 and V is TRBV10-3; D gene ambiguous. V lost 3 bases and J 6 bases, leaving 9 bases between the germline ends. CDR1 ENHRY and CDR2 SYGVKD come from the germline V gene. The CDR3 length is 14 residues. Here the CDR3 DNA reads TGTGCCATCAGTGAACAGTCTTTTAATTCACCCCTCCACTTT. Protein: CAISEQSFNSPLHF.

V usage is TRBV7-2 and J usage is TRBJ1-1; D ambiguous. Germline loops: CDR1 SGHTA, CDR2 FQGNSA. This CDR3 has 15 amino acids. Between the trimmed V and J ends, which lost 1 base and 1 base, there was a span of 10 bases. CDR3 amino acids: CASSLVVGSNTEAFF. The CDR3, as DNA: TGTGCCAGCAGCTTAGTCGTGGGCTCGAACACTGAAGCTTTCTTT.

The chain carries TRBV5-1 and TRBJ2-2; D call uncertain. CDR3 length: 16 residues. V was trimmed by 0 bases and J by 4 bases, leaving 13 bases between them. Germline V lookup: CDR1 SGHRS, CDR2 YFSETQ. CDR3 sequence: CASSLAGVKLTGELFF. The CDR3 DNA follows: TGCGCCAGCAGCTTGGCAGGCGTGAAACTCACCGGGGAGCTGTTTTTT.

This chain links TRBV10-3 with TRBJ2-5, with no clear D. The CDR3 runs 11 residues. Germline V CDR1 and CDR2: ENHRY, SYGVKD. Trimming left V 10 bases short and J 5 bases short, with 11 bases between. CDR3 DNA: TGTGCCACAGGCTATGACGAGACCCAGTACTTC. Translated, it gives CATGYDETQYF.

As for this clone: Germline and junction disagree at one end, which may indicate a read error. CDR3 in amino acids: CSSSPQPGPRPITYGYTF. The CDR3 DNA reads TGTTCCAGCAGCCCCCAGCCAGGGCCGAGACCCATTACTTATGGCTACACCTTC. The chain carries TRBV7-9 and TRBJ1-2; D is possibly TRBD1 (5 bases). CDR1 SEHNR and CDR2 FQNEAQ come from the germline V gene (reference sequence). The CDR3 runs 18 residues.

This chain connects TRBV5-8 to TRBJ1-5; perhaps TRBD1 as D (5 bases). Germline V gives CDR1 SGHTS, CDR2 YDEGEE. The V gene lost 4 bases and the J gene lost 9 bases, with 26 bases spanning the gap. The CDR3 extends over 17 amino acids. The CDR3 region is CASSTRSLGGEIRPQHF. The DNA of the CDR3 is TGTGCCAGCAGCACGAGGAGTCTTGGGGGGGAGATACGGCCCCAGCATTTT.

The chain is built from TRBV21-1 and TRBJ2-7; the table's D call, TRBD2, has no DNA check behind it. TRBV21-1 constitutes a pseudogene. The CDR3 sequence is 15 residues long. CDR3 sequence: CASSPHLGGLYEQYF. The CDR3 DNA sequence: TGTGCCAGCAGCCCACACTTAGGAGGGCTCTACGAGCAGTACTTC.

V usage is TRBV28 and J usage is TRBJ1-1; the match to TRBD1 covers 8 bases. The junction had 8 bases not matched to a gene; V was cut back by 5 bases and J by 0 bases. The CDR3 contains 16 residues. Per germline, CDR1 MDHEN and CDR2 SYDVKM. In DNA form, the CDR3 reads TGTGCCAGCAGTAACGCTGGGACAGGAATGAACACTGAAGCTTTCTTT. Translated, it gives CASSNAGTGMNTEAFF.

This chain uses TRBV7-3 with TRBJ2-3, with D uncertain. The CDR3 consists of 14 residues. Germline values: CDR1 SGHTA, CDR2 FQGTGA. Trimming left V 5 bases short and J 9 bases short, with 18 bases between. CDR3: CASSPTSWVQTQYF. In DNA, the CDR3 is TGTGCCAGCAGCCCGACAAGCTGGGTCCAAACGCAGTATTTT. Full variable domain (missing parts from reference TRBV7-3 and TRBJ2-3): GAGVSQTPSNKVTEKGKYVELRCDPISGHTALYWYRQSLGQGPEFLIYFQGTGAADDSGLPNDRFFAVRPEGSVSTLKIQRTERGDSAVYLCASSPTSWVQTQYFGPGTRLTVL.

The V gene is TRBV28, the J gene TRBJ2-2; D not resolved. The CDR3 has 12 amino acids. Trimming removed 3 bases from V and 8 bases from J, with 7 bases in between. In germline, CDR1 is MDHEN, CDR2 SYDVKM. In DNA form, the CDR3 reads TGTGCCAGCAGTTTTGTCCAGGGGGAGCTGTTTTTT. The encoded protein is CASSFVQGELFF.

CDR3 amino acids: CASSLAGAPGNEQFF. DNA for the CDR3: TGTGCCAGCAGCCTTGCGGGGGCGCCTGGGAATGAGCAGTTCTTC. The chain couples TRBV7-2 to TRBJ2-1; tentative D call: TRBD2 (7 bases). Germline assignment: CDR1 SGHTA and CDR2 FQGNSA. The CDR3 spans 15 residues. The V end was cut by 5 bases, the J end by 7 bases, with 18 bases between. Using reference TRBV7-2 and TRBJ2-1 for the parts outside the CDR3, the full variable domain is GAGVSQSPSNKVTEKGKDVELRCDPISGHTALYWYRQSLGQGLEFLIYFQGNSAPDKSGLPSDRFSAERTGGSVSTLTIQRTQQEDSAVYLCASSLAGAPGNEQFFGPGTRLTVL.

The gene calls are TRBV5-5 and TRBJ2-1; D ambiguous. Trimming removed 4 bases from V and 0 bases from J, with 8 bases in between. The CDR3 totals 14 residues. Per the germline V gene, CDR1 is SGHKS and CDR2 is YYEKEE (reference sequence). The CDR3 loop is CASSHPYSYNEQFF. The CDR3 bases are TGTGCCAGCAGCCATCCCTACTCCTACAATGAGCAGTTCTTC. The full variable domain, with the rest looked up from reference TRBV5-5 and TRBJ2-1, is DAGVTQSPTHLIKTRGQQVTLRCSPISGHKSVSWYQQVLGQGPQFIFQYYEKEERGRGNFPDRFSARQFPNYSSELNVNALLLGDSALYLCASSHPYSYNEQFFGPGTRLTVL.

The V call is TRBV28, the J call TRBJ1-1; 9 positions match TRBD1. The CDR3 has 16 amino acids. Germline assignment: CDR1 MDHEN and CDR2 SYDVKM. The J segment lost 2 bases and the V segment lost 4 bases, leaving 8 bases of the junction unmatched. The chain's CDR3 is CASSSGQGRKNTEAFF. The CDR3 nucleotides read TGTGCCAGCAGTTCCGGACAGGGGAGGAAAAACACTGAAGCTTTCTTT.